The clone carrying this T cell receptor (beta chain) was found many times. CDR3 size: 15 residues. Germline V gene sequence: CDR1 LNHDA, CDR2 SQIVND (reference sequence). Trimming removed 7 bases from V and 5 bases from J, with 17 bases in between. Treatment of any kind had been given to no patient before thyroid surgery. This specimen belongs to a study of metastatic and nonmetastatic thyroid tumors. MiXCR was used by TCRdb to re-call the PCR reads. The sample consists of around 29,000 clones, about 24% of them appearing once. Sequenced material: blood. This sequence was found in a female donor with papillary thyroid cancer or a benign thyroid nodule (not recorded which). Some clones in this sample may be carry-over from other donors' samples. This chain uses TRBV19 with TRBJ2-2, with D unresolved. This CDR3 reads CASTSTPGVTGELFF. The CDR3, as DNA: TGTGCCAGTACCTCAACTCCTGGGGTGACCGGGGAGCTGTTTTTT.